This TCR beta chain comes out of a study of cytomegalovirus exposure and HLA in healthy donors. Worth noting for this clone: Its target is unknown.

Findings and limits, study-wide: With high specificity and sensitivity, the classifier reportedly diagnosed cytomegalovirus status. Researchers reported in a later analysis that a missense DCLRE1C variant was tied to TCR beta V- and J-gene trimming. Among the sequence variants, a highly shared cluster was likely an artifact of sequencing.

Samples came from healthy bone marrow donors. 60 Vbeta and 13 Jbeta primers were used in PCR. Measured with immunoSEQ multiplex PCR; TCRdb has only the in-frame clones, and not every one. The sample lists under 250,000 clones; approximately 82% were seen once. The germline V and J ends were trimmed by 2 bases and 0 bases, with 11 bases remaining between them. This CDR3 contains 16 residues. Germline values: CDR1 LNHDA, CDR2 SQIVND (reference sequence). The rearrangement links TRBV19 to TRBJ1-5; maybe TRBD1 (5 bases). The origin of this receptor is a man aged 18 to 29 in good health and CMV-seronegative. The sequencing sample was made of PBMCs. Written as DNA, the CDR3 is TGTGCCAGTAGTATATCGGCAGGGAATAGCAATCAGCCCCAGCATTTT. It encodes CASSISAGNSNQPQHF.